A selection of T cell receptor beta chains follows, all from one sample in a study of shared clonotypes between healthy human individuals. TCRdb keeps only in-frame clones here, not all; method: immunoSEQ multiplex PCR. The data show a few million clones, about 92% seen once. The sequenced sample was naive CD4+ T cells sorted from blood. These receptors originate from a man younger than 30 in good health. The conserved cysteine and the conserved F or W are not part of the CDR3 here.

J,V,CDR3
TRBJ1-1,TRBV2,ASSVTGGTEAF
TRBJ2-7,TRBV5-1,ASSVDRDRVGEQY
TRBJ1-4,TRBV7-8,ASSPFLPSYSEKLF
TRBJ2-5,TRBV9,ASSAGHSQETQY
TRBJ2-2,TRBV5-5,ASSLGPGELF
TRBJ2-2,TRBV19,ASSMAGGNTGELF
TRBJ2-6,TRBV4-3,ASSQELAGGAPGANVLT
TRBJ1-4,TRBV5-1,ASSLSGVRAKLF
TRBJ2-6,TRBV10-3,AISESMGAFGGANVLT
TRBJ2-4,TRBV5-1,ASSLVGGAKNIQY
TRBJ2-5,TRBV10-1,ASSETQGKTQY
TRBJ1-2,TRBV11-3,ASSFGTQGEGYT
TRBJ2-7,TRBV7-9,ASSFSGMGNGQY
TRBJ1-6,TRBV11-3,ASSPGGNSPLH
TRBJ1-5,TRBV7-2,ASSLYRGQPQH
TRBJ2-1,TRBV5-1,ASLGLGLAGEEQF
TRBJ2-4,TRBV19,ASSTGGQGLAKNIQY
-,TRBV5-1,ASSLTLSYEQY
TRBJ2-3,TRBV10-3,AITSGITDTQY
TRBJ2-4,TRBV15,ATSSGGVANIQY
TRBJ2-5,TRBV2,ASSIAGPAGETQY
TRBJ2-2,TRBV4-1,ASSQGSAVPSGELF
TRBJ1-6,TRBV6-5,ASSDRGNSPLH
TRBJ2-1,TRBV30,AWRTSAANEQF
TRBJ1-5,TRBV6-4,ASIKGQRDQPQH
TRBJ1-4,TRBV11-2,ASSSDLWGQGTPNEKLF
TRBJ2-5,TRBV27,ASSSRQVQETQY
TRBJ1-1,TRBV29-1,SVEGGPEAF
TRBJ2-2,TRBV6-5,ASSQSGTPWGELF
TRBJ2-2,TRBV5-1,ASSHARLAVNTGELF
TRBJ2-7,TRBV30,AWSPMGNVFGEQY
TRBJ2-2,TRBV7-9,ASSFDPYGELF
TRBJ1-4,TRBV4-2,ASSQDRQGLGEKLF
TRBJ1-6,TRBV5-4,ASSRPGSGDNSPLH
TRBJ2-1,TRBV11-2,ASSLAGTGSNEQF
TRBJ1-1,TRBV5-1,ASSSSSSNTEAF
TRBJ1-2,TRBV15,ATRVTGQPYYGYT
TRBJ1-5,TRBV6-4,ASSYVVGQPQH
TRBJ1-2,TRBV15,ATSRDPEGYGYT
TRBJ2-3,TRBV7-9,ASGLLGVTDTQY
TRBJ1-2,TRBV7-9,ASSLGWDREVYGYT
TRBJ1-1,TRBV6-1,ASSLGTGPNTEAF
TRBJ1-1,TRBV18,ASSLGQGRTEAF
TRBJ1-1,TRBV7-9,ASSLSLDRISEAF
TRBJ2-5,TRBV2,ASCRLALQETQY
TRBJ2-7,TRBV7-9,ASSLEGTYEQY
TRBJ2-5,TRBV2,ASRRLGETQY
TRBJ2-1,TRBV6-5,ASNSGGAGFNEQF
TRBJ1-5,TRBV6-5,ASRMTGFSNQPQH
TRBJ1-2,TRBV6-5,ASRTQGYYGYT
TRBJ2-3,TRBV19,ASTPTSGSTDTQY